This TCR beta chain came from a study of T cells after yellow fever vaccination. TCRdb passed the 5' RACE reads through MiXCR, listing each CDR3 protein once. The table lists about 580,000 distinct CDR3 sequences, roughly a sixth of them singletons, with 15% to 20% in the top ten. There are a few counts of this clonotype. Germline lookup yields CDR1 MNHEY and CDR2 SMNVEV (reference sequence). After removal of 6 bases from V and 2 bases from J, the junction contained 5 bases not matched to a gene. This CDR3 has 16 residues. This sample comprised PBMCs, obtained 5 days after the first yellow fever vaccination. The clonotype originates from a man aged 18 to 29 who received the YFV17D yellow fever vaccine. The chain carries TRBV27 and TRBJ1-6, with TRBD1 matching over 9 bases. CDR3 sequence: CASRTGQGPYNSPLHF. CDR3 sequence (DNA): TGTGCCAGCAGGACGGGACAGGGCCCCTATAATTCACCCCTCCACTTT.